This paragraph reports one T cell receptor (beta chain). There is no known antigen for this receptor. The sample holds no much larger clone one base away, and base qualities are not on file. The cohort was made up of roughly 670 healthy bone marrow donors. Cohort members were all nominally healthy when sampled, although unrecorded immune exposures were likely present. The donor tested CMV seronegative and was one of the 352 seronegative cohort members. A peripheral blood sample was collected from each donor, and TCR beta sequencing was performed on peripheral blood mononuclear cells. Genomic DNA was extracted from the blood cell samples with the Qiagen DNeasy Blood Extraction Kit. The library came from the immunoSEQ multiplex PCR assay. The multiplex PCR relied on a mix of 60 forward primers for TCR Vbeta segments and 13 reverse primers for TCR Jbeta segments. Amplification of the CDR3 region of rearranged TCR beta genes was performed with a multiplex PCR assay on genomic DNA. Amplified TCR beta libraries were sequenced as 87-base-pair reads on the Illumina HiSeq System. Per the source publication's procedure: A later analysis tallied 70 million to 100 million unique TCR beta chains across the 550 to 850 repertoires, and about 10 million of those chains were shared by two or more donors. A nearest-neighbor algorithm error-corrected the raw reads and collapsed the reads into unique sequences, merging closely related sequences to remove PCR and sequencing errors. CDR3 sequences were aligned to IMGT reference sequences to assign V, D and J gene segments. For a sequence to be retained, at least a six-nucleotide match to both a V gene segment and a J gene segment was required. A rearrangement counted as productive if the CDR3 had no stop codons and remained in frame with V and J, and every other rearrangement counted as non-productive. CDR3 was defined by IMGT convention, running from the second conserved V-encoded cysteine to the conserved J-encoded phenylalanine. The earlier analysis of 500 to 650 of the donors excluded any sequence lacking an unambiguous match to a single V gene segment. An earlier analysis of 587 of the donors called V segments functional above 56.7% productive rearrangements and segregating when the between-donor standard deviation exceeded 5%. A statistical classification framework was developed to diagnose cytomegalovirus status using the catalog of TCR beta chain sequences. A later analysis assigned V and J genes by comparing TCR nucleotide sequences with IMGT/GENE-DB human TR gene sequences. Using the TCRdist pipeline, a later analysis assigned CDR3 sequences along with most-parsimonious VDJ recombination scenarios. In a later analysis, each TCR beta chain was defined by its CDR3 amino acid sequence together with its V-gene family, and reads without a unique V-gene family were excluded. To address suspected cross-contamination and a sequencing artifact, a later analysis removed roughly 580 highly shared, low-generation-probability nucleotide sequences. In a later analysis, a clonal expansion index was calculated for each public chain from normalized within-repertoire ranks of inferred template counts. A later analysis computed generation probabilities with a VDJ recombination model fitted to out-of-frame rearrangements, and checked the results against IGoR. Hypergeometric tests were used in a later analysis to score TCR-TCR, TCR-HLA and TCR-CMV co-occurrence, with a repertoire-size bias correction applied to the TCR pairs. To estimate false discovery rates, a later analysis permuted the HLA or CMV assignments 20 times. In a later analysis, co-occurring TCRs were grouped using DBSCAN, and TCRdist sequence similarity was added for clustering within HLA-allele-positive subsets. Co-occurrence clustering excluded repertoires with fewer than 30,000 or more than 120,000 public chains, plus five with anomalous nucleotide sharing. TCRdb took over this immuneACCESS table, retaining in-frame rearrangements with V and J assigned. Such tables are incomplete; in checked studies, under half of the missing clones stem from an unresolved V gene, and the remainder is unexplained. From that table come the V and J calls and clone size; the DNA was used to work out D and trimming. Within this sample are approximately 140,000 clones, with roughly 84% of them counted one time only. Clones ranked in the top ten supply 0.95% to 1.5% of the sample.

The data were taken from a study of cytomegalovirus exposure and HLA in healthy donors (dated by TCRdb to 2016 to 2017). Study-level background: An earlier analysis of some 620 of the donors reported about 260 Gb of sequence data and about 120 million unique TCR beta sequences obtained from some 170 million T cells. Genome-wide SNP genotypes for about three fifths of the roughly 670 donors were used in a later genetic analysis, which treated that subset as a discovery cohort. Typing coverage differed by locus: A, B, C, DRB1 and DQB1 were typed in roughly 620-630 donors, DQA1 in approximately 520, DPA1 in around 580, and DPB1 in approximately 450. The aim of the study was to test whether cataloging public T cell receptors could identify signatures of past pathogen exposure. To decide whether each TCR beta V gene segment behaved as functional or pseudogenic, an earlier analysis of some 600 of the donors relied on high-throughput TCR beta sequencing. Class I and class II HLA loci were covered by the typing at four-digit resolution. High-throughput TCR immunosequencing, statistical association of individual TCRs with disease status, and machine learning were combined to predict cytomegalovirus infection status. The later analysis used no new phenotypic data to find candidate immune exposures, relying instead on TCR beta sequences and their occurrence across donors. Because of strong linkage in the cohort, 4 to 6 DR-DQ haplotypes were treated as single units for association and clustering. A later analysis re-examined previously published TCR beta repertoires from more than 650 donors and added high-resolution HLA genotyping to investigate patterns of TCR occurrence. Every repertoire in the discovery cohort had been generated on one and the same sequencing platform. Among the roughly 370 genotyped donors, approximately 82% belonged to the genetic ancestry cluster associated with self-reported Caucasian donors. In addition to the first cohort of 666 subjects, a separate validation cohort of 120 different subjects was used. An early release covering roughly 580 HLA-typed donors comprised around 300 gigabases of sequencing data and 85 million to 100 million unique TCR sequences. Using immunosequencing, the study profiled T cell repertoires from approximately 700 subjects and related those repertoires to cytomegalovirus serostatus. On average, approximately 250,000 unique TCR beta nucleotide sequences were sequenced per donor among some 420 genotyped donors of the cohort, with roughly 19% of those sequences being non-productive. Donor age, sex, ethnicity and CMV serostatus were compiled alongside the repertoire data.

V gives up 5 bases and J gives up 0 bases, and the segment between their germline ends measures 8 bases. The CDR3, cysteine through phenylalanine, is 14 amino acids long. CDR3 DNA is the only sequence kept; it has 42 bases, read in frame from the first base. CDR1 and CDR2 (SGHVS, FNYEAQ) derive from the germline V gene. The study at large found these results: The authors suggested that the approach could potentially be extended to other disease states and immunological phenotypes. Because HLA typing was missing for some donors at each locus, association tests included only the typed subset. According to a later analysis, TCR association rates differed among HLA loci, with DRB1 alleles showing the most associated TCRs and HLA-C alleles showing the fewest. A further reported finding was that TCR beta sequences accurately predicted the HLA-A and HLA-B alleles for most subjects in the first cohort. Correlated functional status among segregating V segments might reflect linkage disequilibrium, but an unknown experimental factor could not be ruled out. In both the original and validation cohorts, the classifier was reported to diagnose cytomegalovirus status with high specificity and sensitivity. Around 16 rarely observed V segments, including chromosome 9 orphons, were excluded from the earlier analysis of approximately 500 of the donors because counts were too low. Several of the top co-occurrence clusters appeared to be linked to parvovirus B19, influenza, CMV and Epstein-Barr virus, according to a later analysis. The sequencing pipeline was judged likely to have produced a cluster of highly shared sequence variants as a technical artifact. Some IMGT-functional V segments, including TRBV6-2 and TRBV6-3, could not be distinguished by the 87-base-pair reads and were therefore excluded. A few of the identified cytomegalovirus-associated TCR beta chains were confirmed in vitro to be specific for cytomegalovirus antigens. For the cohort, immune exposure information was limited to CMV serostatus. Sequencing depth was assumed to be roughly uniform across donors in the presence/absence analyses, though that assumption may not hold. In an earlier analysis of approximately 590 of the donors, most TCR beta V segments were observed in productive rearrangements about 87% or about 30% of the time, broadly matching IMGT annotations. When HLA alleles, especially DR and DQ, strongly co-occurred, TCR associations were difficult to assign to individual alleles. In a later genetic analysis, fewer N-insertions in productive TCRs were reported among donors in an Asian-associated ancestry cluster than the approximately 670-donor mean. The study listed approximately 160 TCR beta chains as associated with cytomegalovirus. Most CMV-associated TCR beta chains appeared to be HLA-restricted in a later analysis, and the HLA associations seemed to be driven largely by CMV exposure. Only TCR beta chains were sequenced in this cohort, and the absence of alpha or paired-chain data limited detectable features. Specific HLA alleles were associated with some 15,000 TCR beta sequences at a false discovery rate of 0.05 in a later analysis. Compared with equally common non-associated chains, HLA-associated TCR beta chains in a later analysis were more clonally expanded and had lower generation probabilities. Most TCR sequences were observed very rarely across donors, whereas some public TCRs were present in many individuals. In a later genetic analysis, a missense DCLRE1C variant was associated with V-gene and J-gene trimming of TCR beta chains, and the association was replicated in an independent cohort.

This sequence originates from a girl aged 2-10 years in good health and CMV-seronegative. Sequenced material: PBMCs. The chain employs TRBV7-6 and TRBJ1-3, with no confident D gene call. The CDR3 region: CASSQTYSGNTIYF. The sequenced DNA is TGTGCCAGCAGCCAAACATACTCTGGAAACACCATATATTTT.